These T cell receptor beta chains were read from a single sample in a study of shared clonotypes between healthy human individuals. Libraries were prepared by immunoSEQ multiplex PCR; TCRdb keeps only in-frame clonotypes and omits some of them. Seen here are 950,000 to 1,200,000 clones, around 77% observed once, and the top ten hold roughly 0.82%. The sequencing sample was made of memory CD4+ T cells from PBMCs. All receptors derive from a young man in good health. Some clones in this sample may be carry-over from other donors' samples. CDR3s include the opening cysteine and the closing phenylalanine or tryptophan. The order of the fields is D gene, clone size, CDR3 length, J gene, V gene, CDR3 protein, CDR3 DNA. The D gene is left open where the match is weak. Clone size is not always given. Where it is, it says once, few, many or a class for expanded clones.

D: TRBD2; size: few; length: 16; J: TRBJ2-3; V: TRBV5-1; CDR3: CASSPLAGGGTDTQYF; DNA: TGCGCCAGCAGCCCTCTAGCGGGAGGGGGCACAGATACGCAGTATTTT
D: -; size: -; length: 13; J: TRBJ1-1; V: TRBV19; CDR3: CASSPTHQGEAFF; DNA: TGTGCCAGTAGTCCGACACACCAGGGAGAAGCTTTCTTT
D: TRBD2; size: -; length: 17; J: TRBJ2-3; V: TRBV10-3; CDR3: CAISDPGLAGIADTQYF; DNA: TGTGCCATCAGTGACCCAGGGCTAGCGGGAATCGCAGATACGCAGTATTTT
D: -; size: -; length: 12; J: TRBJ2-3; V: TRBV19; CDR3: CASSTQGYTQYF; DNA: TGTGCCAGTAGTACACAGGGTTATACGCAGTATTTT
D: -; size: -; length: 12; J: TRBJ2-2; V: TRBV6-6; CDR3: CASVEGPGELFF; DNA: TGTGCCAGCGTGGAGGGCCCCGGGGAGCTGTTTTTT
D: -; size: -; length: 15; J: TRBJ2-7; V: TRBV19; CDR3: CASSIIRGAPHEQYF; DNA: TGTGCCAGTAGTATTATCCGAGGGGCCCCCCACGAGCAGTACTTC
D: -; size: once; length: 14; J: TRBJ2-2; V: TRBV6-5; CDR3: CASSYRGLAGELFF; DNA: TGTGCCAGCAGTTACAGGGGATTGGCCGGGGAGCTGTTTTTT
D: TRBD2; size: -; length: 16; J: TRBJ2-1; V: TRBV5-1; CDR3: CASRFLAGDLYNEQFF; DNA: TGCGCCAGCAGATTTCTAGCGGGAGACCTCTACAATGAGCAGTTCTTC
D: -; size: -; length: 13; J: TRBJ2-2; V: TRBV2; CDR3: CASSPRRTGELFF; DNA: TGTGCCAGCAGCCCTAGGCGCACCGGGGAGCTGTTTTTT
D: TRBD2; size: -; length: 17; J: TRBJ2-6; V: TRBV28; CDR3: CASSSSSGIPGANVLTF; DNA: TGTGCCAGCAGTTCGTCTAGCGGGATTCCTGGGGCCAACGTCCTGACTTTC
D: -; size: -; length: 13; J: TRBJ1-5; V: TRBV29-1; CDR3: CSVEVSTGQPQHF; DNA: TGCAGCGTTGAAGTAAGTACCGGTCAGCCCCAGCATTTT
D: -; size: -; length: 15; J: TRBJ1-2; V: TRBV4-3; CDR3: CASSQLGRGSYGYTF; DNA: TGCGCCAGCAGCCAATTAGGCAGGGGTTCCTATGGCTACACCTTC
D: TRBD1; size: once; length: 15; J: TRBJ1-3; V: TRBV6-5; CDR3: CASRETGAQGNTIYF; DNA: TGTGCCAGCAGAGAGACAGGGGCGCAAGGAAACACCATATATTTT
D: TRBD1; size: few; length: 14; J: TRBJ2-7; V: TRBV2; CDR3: CASSAQGATYEQYF; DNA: TGTGCCAGCAGTGCACAGGGGGCCACCTACGAGCAGTACTTC
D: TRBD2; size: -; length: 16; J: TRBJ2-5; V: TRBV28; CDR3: CASRDTLAGVVETQYF; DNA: TGTGCCAGCAGAGACACACTAGCGGGAGTAGTAGAGACCCAGTACTTC
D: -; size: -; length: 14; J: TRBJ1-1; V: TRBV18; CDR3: CASSQQGISTEAFF; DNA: TGTGCCAGCTCACAACAGGGTATTAGCACTGAAGCTTTCTTT
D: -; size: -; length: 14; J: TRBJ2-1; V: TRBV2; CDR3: CASSRTRDLSGQFF; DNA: TGTGCCAGCAGTCGGACGCGGGACTTAAGCGGGCAGTTCTTC
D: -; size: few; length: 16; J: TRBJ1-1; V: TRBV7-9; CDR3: CASSLGQALLNTEAFF; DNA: TGTGCCAGCAGCTTAGGGCAGGCACTCCTGAACACTGAAGCTTTCTTT
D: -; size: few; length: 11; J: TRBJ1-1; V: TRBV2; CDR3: CASSEALVAFF; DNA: TGTGCCAGCAGTGAAGCGCTGGTGGCTTTCTTT
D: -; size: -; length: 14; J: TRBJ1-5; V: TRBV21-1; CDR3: CACGPSREIWAQHF; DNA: TGTGCCTGCGGGCCCTCCAGAGAGATTTGGGCCCAGCATTTT
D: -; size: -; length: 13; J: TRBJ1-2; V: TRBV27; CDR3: CASRRDGNYGYTF; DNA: TGTGCCAGCAGACGGGACGGGAACTATGGCTACACCTTC
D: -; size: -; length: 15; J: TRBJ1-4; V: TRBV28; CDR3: CASSPSMGGAEKLFF; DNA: TGTGCCAGCAGTCCTAGTATGGGGGGCGCGGAAAAACTGTTTTTT
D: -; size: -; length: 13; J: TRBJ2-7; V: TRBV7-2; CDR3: CASSPQVNREQYF; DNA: TGTGCCAGCAGCCCCCAGGTGAATCGCGAGCAGTACTTC
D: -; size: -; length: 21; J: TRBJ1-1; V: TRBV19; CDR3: CASSIRTLNLGVNYVGTEAFF; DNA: TGTGCCAGTAGTATTCGGACACTGAACCTTGGAGTTAACTACGTGGGGACTGAAGCTTTCTTT
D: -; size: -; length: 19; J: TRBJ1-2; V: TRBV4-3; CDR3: CASSQEIFGPQALNYGYTF; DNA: TGCGCCAGCAGCCAAGAAATTTTTGGCCCCCAGGCCCTAAACTATGGCTACACCTTC
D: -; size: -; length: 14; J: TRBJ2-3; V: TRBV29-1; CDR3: CSVPIRGPTDTQYF; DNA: TGCAGCGTCCCCATTAGGGGCCCCACAGATACGCAGTATTTT
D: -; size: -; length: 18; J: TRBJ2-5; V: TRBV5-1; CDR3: CASSLARLGGKVEETQYF; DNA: TGCGCCAGCAGCTTGGCAAGATTGGGCGGGAAAGTTGAGGAGACCCAGTACTTC
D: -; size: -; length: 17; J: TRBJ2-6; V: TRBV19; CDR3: CASTPDSTSSGANVLTF; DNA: TGTGCCAGTACCCCGGACAGTACAAGCTCTGGGGCCAACGTCCTGACTTTC
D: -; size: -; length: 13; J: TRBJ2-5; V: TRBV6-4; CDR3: CASSRDTQETQYF; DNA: TGTGCCAGCAGCAGGGACACCCAAGAGACCCAGTACTTC
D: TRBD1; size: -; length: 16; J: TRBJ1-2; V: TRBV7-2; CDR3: CASSRPTGISTGGYTF; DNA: TGTGCCAGCAGCCGTCCGACAGGGATTAGTACGGGAGGCTACACCTTC
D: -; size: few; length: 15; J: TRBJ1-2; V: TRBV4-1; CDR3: CASSQDPEFMDGYTF; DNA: TGCGCCAGCAGCCAAGATCCGGAATTCATGGATGGCTACACCTTC
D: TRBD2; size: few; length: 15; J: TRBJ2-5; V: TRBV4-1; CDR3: CASSPGTSGGETQYF; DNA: TGCGCCAGCAGCCCGGGGACTAGCGGGGGGGAGACCCAGTACTTC
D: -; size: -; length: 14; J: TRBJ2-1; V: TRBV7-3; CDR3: CASSLGVLGDEQFF; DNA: TGTGCCAGCAGCTTAGGGGTGCTCGGTGATGAGCAGTTCTTC
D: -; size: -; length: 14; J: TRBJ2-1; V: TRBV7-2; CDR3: CASSFSEKYNEQFF; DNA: TGTGCCAGCAGCTTCTCAGAAAAATACAATGAGCAGTTCTTC
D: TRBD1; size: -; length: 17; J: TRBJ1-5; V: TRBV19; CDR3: CASSTGTENTHNQPQHF; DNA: TGTGCCAGTAGTACCGGGACAGAAAACACCCACAATCAGCCCCAGCATTTT
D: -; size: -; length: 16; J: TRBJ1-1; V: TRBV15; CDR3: CATSRPGSGVRPEAFF; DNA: TGTGCCACCAGCAGACCAGGGAGCGGGGTTCGCCCTGAAGCTTTCTTT
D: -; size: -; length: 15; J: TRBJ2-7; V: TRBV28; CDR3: CASSRGTEITYEQYF; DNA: TGTGCCAGCAGTCGGGGGACAGAAATAACCTACGAGCAGTACTTC